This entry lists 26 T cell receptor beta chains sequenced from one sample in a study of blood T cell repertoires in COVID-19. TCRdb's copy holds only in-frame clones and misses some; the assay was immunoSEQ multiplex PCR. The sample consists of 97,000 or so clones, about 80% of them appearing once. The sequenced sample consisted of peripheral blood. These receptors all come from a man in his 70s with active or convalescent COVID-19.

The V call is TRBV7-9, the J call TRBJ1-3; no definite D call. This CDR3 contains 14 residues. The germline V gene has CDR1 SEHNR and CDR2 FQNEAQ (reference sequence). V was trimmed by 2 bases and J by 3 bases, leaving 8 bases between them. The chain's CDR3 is CASSLWGDGNTIYF. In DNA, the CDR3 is TGTGCCAGCAGCTTATGGGGAGATGGAAACACCATATATTTT.

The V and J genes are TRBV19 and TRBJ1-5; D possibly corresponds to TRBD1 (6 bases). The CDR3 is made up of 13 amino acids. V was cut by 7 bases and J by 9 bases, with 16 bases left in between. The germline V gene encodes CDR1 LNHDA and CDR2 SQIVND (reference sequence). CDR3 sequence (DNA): TGTGCCAGTATGGGAGGGACATCCCTGCCCCAGCATTTT. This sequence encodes CASMGGTSLPQHF.

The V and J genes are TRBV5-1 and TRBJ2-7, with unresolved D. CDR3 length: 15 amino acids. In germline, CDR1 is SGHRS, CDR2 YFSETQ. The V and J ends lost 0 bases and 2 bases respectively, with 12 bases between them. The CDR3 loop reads CASSLGGIPAYEQYF. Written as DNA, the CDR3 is TGCGCCAGCAGCTTGGGAGGCATTCCCGCCTACGAGCAGTACTTC.

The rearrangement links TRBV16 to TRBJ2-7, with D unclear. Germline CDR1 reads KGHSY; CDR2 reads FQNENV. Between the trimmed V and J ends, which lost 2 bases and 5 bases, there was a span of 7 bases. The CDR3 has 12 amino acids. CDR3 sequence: CASSQRVHEQYF. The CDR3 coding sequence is TGTGCCAGCAGCCAAAGAGTCCACGAGCAGTACTTC. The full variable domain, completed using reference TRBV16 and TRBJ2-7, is GEEVAQTPKHLVRGEGQKAKLYCAPIKGHSYVFWYQQVLKNEFKFLISFQNENVFDETGMPKERFSAKCLPNSPCSLEIQATKLEDSAVYFCASSQRVHEQYFGPGTRLTVT.

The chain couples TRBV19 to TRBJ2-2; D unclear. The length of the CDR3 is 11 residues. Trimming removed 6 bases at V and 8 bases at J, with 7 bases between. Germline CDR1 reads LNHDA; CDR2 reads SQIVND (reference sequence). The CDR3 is CASSTVGELFF. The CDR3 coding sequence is TGTGCCAGTAGCACGGTTGGGGAGCTGTTTTTT.

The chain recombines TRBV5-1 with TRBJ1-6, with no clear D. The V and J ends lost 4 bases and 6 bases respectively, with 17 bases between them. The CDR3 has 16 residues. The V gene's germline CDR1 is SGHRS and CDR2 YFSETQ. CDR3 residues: CASSEQPIEFNSPLHF. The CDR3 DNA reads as TGCGCCAGCAGCGAACAGCCTATCGAGTTTAATTCACCCCTCCACTTT. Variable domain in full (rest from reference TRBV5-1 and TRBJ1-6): KAGVTQTPRYLIKTRGQQVTLSCSPISGHRSVSWYQQTPGQGLQFLFEYFSETQRNKGNFPGRFSGRQFSNSRSEMNVSTLELGDSALYLCASSEQPIEFNSPLHFGNGTRLTVT.

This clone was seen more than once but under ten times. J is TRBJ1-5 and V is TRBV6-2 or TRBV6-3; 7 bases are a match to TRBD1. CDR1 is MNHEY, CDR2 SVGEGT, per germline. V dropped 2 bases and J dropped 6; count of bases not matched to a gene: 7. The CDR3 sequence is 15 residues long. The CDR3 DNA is TGTGCCAGCAGTTACCCCTCAGGGGGGAGTCAGCCCCAGCATTTT. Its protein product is CASSYPSGGSQPQHF.

CDR3 residues: CASSLVGASYEQYF. The CDR3 DNA sequence: TGTGCCAGCAGCTTGGTGGGCGCCTCCTACGAGCAGTACTTC. The V call is TRBV5-6, the J call TRBJ2-7; D gene unclear. This CDR3 comprises 14 residues. Germline CDR1 and CDR2: SGHDT and YYEEEE. Trimming removed 0 bases from V and 0 bases from J, with 7 bases in between.

The CDR3 here is CASSEKGLAGNNEQFF. The CDR3 DNA reads TGTGCCAGCAGTGAAAAAGGACTAGCGGGAAACAATGAGCAGTTCTTC. The chain employs TRBV2 and TRBJ2-1; 12 bases align to TRBD2. The CDR3 has 16 amino acids. V lost 2 bases to trimming and J lost 5 bases; unmatched junction nucleotides: 4. Germline values: CDR1 SNHLY, CDR2 FYNNEI. Based on the CDR3 plus reference TRBV2 and TRBJ2-1, the full variable domain is EPEVTQTPSHQVTQMGQEVILRCVPISNHLYFYWYRQILGQKVEFLVSFYNNEISEKSEIFDDQFSVERPDGSNFTLKIRSTKLEDSAMYFCASSEKGLAGNNEQFFGPGTRLTVL.

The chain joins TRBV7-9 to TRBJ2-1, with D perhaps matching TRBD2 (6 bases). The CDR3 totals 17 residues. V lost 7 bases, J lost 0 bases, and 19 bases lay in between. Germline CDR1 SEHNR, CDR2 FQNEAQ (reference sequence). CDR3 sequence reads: CASTRGGSRSSYNEQFF. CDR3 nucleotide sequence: TGTGCCAGCACCCGGGGAGGTAGCCGAAGCTCCTACAATGAGCAGTTCTTC.

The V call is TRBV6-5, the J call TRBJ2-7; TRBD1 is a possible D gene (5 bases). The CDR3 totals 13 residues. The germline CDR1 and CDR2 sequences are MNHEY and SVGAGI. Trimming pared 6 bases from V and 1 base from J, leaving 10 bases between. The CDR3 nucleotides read TGTGCCAGCAGCCTGACAGTTTCCTACGAGCAGTACTTC. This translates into CASSLTVSYEQYF.

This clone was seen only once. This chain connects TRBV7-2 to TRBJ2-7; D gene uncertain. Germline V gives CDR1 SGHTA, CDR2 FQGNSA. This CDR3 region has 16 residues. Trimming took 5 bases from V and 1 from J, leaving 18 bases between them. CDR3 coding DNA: TGTGCCAGCAGCGTACTTAGTCTCGTCTCTTCCTACGAGCAGTACTTC. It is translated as CASSVLSLVSSYEQYF.

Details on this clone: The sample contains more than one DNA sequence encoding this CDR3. CDR3 in amino acids: CASSPGGYEQYF. The DNA of the CDR3 is TGTGCCAGCAGCCCCGGAGGTTACGAGCAGTACTTC. The chain has TRBV7-9 and TRBJ2-7; a weak D match, TRBD2 (5 bases). The CDR3 is 12 residues long. CDR1 SEHNR and CDR2 FQNEAQ come from the germline V gene (reference sequence). With 5 bases removed from V and 4 bases from J, the gap between germline ends came to 9 bases.

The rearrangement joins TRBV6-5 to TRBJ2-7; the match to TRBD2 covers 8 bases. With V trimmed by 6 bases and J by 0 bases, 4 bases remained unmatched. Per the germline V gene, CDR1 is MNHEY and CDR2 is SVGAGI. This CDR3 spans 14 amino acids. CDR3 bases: TGTGCCAGCAGCCGGGGGGGCCACTCCTACGAGCAGTACTTC. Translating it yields CASSRGGHSYEQYF.

The CDR3 region has the DNA TGCGCCAGCAGCCAGACCGGGACTAGCGGGGCCGGGGAGCTGTTTTTT. Residues: CASSQTGTSGAGELFF. The chain couples TRBV4-3 to TRBJ2-2, with TRBD2 matching over 13 bases. Germline V gene lookup returns CDR1 LGHNA and CDR2 YSLEER. This CDR3 spans 16 amino acids. Losses at the gene ends were 3 bases for V and 6 bases for J; bases not matched to a gene: 4.

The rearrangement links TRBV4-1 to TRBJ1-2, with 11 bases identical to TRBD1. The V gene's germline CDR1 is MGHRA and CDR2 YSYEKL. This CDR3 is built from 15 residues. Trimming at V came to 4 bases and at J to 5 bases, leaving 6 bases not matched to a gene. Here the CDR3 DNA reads TGCGCCAGCAGCCCCGGACAGGGGGCAAGGTATGGCTACACCTTC. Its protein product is CASSPGQGARYGYTF.

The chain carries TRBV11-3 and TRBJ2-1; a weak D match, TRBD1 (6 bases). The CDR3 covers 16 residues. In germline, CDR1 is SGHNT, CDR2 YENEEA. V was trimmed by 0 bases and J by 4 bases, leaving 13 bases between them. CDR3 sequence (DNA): TGTGCCAGCAGCTTAGATGGGGGCAGGGGTTACAATGAGCAGTTCTTC. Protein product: CASSLDGGRGYNEQFF.

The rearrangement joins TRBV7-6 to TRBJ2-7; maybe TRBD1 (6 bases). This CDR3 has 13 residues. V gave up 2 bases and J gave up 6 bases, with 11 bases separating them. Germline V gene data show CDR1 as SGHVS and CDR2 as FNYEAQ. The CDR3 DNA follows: TGTGCCAGCAGCTTATCGCCAGGGGCCGAGCAGTACTTC. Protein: CASSLSPGAEQYF.

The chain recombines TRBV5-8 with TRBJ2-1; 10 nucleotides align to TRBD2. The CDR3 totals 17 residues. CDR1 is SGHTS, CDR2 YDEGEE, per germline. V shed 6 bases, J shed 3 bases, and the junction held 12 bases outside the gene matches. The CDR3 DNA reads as TGTGCCAGCATCAATTTCGCCGGGACTAGCGTCTACAATGAGCAGTTCTTC. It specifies CASINFAGTSVYNEQFF.

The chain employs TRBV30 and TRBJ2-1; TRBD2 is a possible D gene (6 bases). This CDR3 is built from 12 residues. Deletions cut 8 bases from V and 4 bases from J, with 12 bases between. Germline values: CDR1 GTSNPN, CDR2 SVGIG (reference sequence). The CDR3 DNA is TGTGCCCGTGAGGGGAGGTACAATGAGCAGTTCTTC. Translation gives CAREGRYNEQFF.

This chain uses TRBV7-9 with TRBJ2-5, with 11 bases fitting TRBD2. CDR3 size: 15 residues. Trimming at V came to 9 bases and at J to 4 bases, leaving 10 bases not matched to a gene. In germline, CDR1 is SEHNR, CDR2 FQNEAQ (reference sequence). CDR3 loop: CASDLAGGRGETQYF. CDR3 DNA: TGTGCCAGTGATCTAGCGGGGGGAAGGGGAGAGACCCAGTACTTC. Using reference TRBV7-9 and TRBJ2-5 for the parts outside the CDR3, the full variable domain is DTGVSQNPRHKITKRGQNVTFRCDPISEHNRLYWYRQTLGQGPEFLTYFQNEAQLEKSRLLSDRFSAERPKGSFSTLEIQRTEQGDSAMYLCASDLAGGRGETQYFGPGTRLLVL.

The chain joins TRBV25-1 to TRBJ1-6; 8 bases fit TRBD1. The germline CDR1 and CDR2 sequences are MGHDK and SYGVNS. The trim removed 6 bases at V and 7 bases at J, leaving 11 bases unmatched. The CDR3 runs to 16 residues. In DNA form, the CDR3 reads TGTGCCAGCAGGGACCAGGGGGCGATATTCAATTCACCCCTCCACTTT. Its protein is CASRDQGAIFNSPLHF.

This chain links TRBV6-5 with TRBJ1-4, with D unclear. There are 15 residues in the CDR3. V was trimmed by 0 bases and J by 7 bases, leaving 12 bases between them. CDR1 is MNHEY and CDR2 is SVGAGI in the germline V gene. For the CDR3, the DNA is TGTGCCAGCAGTTACTCGAAGAACGCGCGTGAAAAACTGTTTTTT. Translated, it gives CASSYSKNAREKLFF.

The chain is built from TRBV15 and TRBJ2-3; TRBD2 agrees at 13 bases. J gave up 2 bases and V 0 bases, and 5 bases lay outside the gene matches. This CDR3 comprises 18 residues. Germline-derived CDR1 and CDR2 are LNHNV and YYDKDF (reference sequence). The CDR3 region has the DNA TGTGCCACCAGCAGAGAAGAAGGACTAGCGGGGGCCACAGATACGCAGTATTTT. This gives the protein CATSREEGLAGATDTQYF.

The CDR3 nucleotides are TGTGCCAGCAGCCAATCCTACTACGAGCAGTACTTC. Protein product: CASSQSYYEQYF. The rearrangement links TRBV3-1 (or the pseudogene TRBV3-2) to TRBJ2-7; D uncertain. In germline, CDR1 is LGHDT, CDR2 YNNKEL (reference sequence). This CDR3 contains 12 residues. With 2 bases removed from V and 3 bases from J, the gap between germline ends came to 5 bases.

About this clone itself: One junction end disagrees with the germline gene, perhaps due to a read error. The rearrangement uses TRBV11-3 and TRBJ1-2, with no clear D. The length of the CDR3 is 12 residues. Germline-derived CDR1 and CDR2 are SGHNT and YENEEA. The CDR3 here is CASSSSNYGYTF. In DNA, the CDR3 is TGTGCCAGCAGTTCTTCTAATTATGGCTACACCTTC.